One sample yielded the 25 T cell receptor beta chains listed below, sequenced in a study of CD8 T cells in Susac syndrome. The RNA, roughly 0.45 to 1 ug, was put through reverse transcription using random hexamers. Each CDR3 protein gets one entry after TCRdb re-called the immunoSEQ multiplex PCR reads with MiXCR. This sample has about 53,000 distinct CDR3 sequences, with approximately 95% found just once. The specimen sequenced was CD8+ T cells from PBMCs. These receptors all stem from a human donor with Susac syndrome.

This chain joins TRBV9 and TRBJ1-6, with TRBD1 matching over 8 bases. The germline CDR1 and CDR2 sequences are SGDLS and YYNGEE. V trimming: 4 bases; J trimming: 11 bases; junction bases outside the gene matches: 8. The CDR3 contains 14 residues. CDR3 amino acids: CASSSGGELAPLHF. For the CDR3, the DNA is TGTGCCAGCAGCTCAGGGGGCGAGCTGGCACCCCTCCACTTT.

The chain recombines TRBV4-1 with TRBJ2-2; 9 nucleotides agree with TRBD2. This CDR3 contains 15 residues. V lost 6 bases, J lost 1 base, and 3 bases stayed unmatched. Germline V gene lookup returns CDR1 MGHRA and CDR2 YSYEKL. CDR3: CASSRLAENTGELFF. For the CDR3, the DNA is TGCGCCAGCAGTAGACTAGCGGAGAACACCGGGGAGCTGTTTTTT.

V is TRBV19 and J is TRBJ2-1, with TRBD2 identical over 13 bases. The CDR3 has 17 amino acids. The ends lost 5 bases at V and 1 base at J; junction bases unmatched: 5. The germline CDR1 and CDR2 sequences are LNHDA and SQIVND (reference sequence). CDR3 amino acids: CASSWTSGGPSYNEQFF. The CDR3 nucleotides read TGTGCCAGTAGTTGGACTAGCGGGGGCCCGTCCTACAATGAGCAGTTCTTC.

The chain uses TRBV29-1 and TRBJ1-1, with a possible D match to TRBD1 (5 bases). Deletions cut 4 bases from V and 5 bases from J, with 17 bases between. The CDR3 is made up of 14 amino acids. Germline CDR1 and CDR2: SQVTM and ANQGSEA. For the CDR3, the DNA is TGCAGCGTTGTAGGGGTTATGTCCGATACTGAAGCTTTCTTT. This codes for CSVVGVMSDTEAFF.

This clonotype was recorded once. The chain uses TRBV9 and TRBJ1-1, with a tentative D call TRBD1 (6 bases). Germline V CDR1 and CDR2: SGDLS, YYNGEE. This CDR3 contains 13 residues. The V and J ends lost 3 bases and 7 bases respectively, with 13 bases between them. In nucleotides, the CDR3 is TGTGCCAGCAGCGACACCCGACAGGTTGAAGCTTTCTTT. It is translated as CASSDTRQVEAFF.

This CDR3 is CASSPDGYSNQPQHF. In DNA, the CDR3 is TGTGCCAGCAGCCCCGACGGCTATAGCAATCAGCCCCAGCATTTT. This rearrangement joins TRBV9 to TRBJ1-5; D uncertain. The V gene's germline CDR1 is SGDLS and CDR2 YYNGEE. V was trimmed by 4 bases and J by 0 bases, leaving 11 bases between them. CDR3 length equals 15 residues.

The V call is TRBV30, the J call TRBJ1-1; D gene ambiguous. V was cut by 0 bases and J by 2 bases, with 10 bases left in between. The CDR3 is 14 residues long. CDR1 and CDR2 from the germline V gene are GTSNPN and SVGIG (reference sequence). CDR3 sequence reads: CAWSVSGLNTEAFF. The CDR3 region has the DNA TGTGCCTGGAGTGTATCCGGGCTTAACACTGAAGCTTTCTTT.

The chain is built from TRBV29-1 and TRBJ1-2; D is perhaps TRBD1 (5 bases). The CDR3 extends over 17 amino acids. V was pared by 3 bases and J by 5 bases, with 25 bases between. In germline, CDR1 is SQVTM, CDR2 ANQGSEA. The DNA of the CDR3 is TGCAGCGTTGACTTGGGGTGGGGACCGTCTCCCCGATATGGCTACACCTTC. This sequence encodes CSVDLGWGPSPRYGYTF.

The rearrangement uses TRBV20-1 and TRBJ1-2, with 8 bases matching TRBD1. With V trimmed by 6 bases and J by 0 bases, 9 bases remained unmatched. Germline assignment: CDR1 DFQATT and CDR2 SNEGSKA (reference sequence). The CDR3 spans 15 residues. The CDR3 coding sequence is TGCAGTGCCCTAGGGCAGGGGGCGCCTAACTATGGCTACACCTTC. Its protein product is CSALGQGAPNYGYTF.

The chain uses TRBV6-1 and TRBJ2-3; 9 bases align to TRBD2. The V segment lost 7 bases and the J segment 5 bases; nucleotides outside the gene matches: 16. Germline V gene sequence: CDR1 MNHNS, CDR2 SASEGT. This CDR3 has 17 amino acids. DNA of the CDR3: TGTGCCAGCACACCCGAAGGGCCGCGGGGGGGCGGAGATACGCAGTATTTT. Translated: CASTPEGPRGGGDTQYF.

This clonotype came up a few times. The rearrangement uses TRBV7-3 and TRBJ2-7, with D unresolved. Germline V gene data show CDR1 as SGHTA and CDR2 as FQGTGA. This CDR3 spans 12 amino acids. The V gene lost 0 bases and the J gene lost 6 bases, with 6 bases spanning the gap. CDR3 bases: TGTGCCAGCAGCTTAACCGGTCGCGAGCAGTACTTC. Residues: CASSLTGREQYF.

The CDR3: CASSARNEQFF. The CDR3 bases are TGTGCCAGCAGTGCTCGGAATGAGCAGTTCTTC. The chain carries TRBV2 and TRBJ2-1, with unresolved D. Germline values: CDR1 SNHLY, CDR2 FYNNEI. The CDR3 consists of 11 residues. Trimming removed 4 bases from V and 7 bases from J, with 5 bases in between.

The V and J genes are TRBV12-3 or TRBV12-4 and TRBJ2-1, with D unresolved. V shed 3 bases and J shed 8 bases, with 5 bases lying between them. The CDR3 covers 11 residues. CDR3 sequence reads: CASSLLDEQFF. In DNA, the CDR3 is TGTGCCAGCAGTTTGTTGGATGAGCAGTTCTTC.

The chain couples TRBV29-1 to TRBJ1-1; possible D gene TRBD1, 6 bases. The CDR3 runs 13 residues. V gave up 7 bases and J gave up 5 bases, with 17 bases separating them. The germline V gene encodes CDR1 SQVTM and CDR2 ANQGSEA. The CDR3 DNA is TGCAGCGCCCCGGTGCAGGGGAGGACTGAAGCTTTCTTT. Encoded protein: CSAPVQGRTEAFF.

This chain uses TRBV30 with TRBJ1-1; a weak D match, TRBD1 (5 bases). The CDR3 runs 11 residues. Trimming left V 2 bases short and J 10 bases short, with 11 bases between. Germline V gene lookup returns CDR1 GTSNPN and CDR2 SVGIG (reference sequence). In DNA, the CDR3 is TGTGCCTGGAGTCGGGACCCAGTAGCTTTCTTT. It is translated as CAWSRDPVAFF.

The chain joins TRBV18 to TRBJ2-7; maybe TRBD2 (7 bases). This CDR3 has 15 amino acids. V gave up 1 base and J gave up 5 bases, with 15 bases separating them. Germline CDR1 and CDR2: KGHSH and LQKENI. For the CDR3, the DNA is TGTGCCAGCTCACCACAGGGGGGGGGCCTTGACGAGCAGTACTTC. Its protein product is CASSPQGGGLDEQYF.

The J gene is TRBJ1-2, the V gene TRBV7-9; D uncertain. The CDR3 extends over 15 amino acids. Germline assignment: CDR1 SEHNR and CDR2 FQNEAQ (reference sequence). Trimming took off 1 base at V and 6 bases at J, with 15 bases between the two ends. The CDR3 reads CASSLGIGGKDGYTF. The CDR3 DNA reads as TGTGCCAGCAGCTTAGGAATAGGAGGGAAGGATGGCTACACCTTC.

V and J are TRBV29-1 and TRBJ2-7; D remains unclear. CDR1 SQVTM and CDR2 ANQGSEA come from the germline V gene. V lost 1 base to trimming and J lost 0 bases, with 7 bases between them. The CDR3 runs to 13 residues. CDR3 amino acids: CSVEVTFSYEQYF. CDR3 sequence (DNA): TGCAGCGTTGAAGTTACTTTCTCCTACGAGCAGTACTTC.

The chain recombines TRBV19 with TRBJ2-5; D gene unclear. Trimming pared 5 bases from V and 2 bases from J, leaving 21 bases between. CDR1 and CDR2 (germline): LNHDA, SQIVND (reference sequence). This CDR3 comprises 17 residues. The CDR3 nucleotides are TGTGCCAGTAGTTGGGTACACTCTGAAGCGAGACAAGAGACCCAGTACTTC. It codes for CASSWVHSEARQETQYF.

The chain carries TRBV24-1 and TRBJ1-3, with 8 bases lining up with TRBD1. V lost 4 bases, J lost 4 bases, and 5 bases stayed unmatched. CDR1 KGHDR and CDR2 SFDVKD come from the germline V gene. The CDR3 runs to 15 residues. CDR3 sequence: CATSDPRDRGNTIYF. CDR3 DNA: TGTGCCACCAGTGACCCCCGGGACAGGGGAAACACCATATATTTT.

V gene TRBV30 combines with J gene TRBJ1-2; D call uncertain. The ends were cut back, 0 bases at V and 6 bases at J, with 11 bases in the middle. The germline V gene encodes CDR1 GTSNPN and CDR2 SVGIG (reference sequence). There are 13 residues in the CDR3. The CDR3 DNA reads TGTGCCTGGAGTGTTGGGCGGTATGATGGCTACACCTTC. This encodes CAWSVGRYDGYTF.

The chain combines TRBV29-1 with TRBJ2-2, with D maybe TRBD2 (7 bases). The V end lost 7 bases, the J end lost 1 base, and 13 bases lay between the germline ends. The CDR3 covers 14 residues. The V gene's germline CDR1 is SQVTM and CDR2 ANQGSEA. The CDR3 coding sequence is TGCAGCGCGGGCGGGGGCATGAACACCGGGGAGCTGTTTTTT. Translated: CSAGGGMNTGELFF.

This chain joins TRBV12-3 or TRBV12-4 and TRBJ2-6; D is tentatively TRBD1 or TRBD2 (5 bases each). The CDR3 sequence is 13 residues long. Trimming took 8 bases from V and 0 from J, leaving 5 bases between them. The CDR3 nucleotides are TGTGCCAGCGGGGGCTCTGGGGCCAACGTCCTGACTTTC. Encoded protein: CASGGSGANVLTF.

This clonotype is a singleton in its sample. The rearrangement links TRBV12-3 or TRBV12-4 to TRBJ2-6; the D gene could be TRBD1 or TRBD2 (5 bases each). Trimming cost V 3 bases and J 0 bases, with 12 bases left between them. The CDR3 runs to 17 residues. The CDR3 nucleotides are TGTGCCAGCAGTTTCTGGGGGACCTTCTCTGGGGCCAACGTCCTGACTTTC. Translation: CASSFWGTFSGANVLTF.

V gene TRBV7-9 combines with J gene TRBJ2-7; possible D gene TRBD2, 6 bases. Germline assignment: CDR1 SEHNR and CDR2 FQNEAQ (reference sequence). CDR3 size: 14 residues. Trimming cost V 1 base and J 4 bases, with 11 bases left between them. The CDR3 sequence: CASSLVAAEYEQYF. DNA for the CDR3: TGTGCCAGCAGCTTAGTAGCGGCAGAATACGAGCAGTACTTC.